These 25 T cell receptor beta chains were all obtained from the same sample, sequenced in a study of T cells in Graves' hyperthyroidism and ophthalmopathy. The TCR beta CDR3 regions underwent amplification using RNA transcripts as the source. When the TCR CDR3 underwent first-round RT-PCR, the HTBI primer set was used. Each CDR3 protein gets one entry after TCRdb re-called the multiplex PCR reads with MiXCR. The sample contains around 420,000 distinct CDR3 sequences, about 15% of which appear only once. The sequenced sample consisted of blood. The receptors were sampled from a woman aged 18 to 35 with Graves' hyperthyroidism.

The table lists this clonotype with a few counts. The chain couples TRBV29-1 to TRBJ1-1; the D is unclear. The CDR3 length is 11 residues. V was shortened by 2 bases and J by 4 bases, with 5 bases between the two germline ends. From germline, CDR1 is SQVTM and CDR2 ANQGSEA. CDR3 residues: CSVEKVTEAFF. The CDR3 DNA follows: TGCAGCGTTGAAAAAGTCACTGAAGCTTTCTTT.

Remarks on this clonotype: A junction end diverges from the germline sequence, so it may reflect a read error. The chain links TRBV2 to TRBJ1-2; possible D gene TRBD1, 6 bases. The germline V gene has CDR1 SNHLY and CDR2 FYNNEI. The CDR3 contains 13 residues. The CDR3 reads CANWVLGEGGCTF. The CDR3 region has the DNA TGTGCCAACTGGGTCCTAGGAGAGGGGGGCTGCACCTTC.

A remark on this clonotype: A much larger clone lies one base from this, so it may be a read error. The chain uses TRBV18 and TRBJ1-1; 8 nucleotides align to TRBD1. The CDR3 contains 15 residues. Germline values: CDR1 KGHSH, CDR2 LQKENI. The CDR3 is CVSSRLGQENTEAFF. CDR3 coding DNA: TGTGTCAGCTCACGACTGGGACAGGAGAACACTGAAGCTTTCTTT.

This clonotype has a count of ten or more. V gene TRBV4-2 combines with J gene TRBJ2-7, with 7 bases aligning to TRBD1. V was clipped by 2 bases and J by 7 bases; unmatched bases: 8. Germline CDR1 is LGHNA and CDR2 is YNFKEQ. CDR3 length: 14 residues. CDR3 DNA sequence: TGTGCCAGCAGCCAATCGGACAGGCGAGGGGAGCAGTACTTC. Residues: CASSQSDRRGEQYF.

The CDR3 coding sequence is TGCAGTGCTCCGACTAGCGGGAGGTACAATGAGCAGTTCTTC. This gives the protein CSAPTSGRYNEQFF. This chain links TRBV20-1 with TRBJ2-1; 13 nucleotides agree with TRBD2. V gave up 5 bases and J gave up 4 bases; unmatched junction bases: 2. The length of the CDR3 is 14 residues. CDR1 DFQATT and CDR2 SNEGSKA come from the germline V gene (reference sequence).

This clonotype was seen repeatedly, ten times or more. This chain uses TRBV20-1 with TRBJ2-2; 8 nucleotides align to TRBD1. V lost 3 bases to trimming and J lost 2 bases; unmatched junction nucleotides: 5. The V gene's germline CDR1 is DFQATT and CDR2 SNEGSKA (reference sequence). This CDR3 comprises 15 residues. The CDR3 DNA reads as TGCAGTGCTAGGGCCGGGACAGGTAACACCGGGGAGCTGTTTTTT. Translated, it gives CSARAGTGNTGELFF.

This clonotype was detected many times. The V and J genes are TRBV15 and TRBJ2-5, with unresolved D. V lost 0 bases, J lost 5 bases, and 19 bases lay in between. The CDR3 has 17 residues. The germline CDR1 and CDR2 sequences are LNHNV and YYDKDF (reference sequence). The CDR3 region has the DNA TGTGCCACCAGCAGAGATGGGGTGGGCCCGATTGTTGAGACCCAGTACTTC. Protein product: CATSRDGVGPIVETQYF.

Regarding this clonotype: A much larger clone lies a single base off, so this may be a read error. The chain couples TRBV3-1 to TRBJ2-1; tentative D call: TRBD2 (5 bases). The germline V and J ends were trimmed by 3 bases and 10 bases, with 19 bases remaining between them. This CDR3 region has 15 residues. Germline V gene lookup returns CDR1 LGHDT and CDR2 YNNKEL (reference sequence). The CDR3 here is CASSHGGTINGEQFF. DNA for the CDR3: TGTGCCAGCAGCCACGGAGGTACAATCAATGGGGAGCAGTTCTTC.

This clonotype was seen repeatedly, ten times or more. The V and J genes are TRBV24-1 and TRBJ1-2, with 12 bases lining up with TRBD1. V lost 3 bases to trimming and J lost 10 bases; unmatched junction nucleotides: 5. Germline values: CDR1 KGHDR, CDR2 SFDVKD. CDR3 length: 14 residues. The CDR3, as DNA: TGTGCCACCAGTGATGCTGGGACAGGGGGCGACTACACCTTC. Protein sequence: CATSDAGTGGDYTF.

This clonotype was counted ten times or more. The chain employs TRBV6-5 and TRBJ2-3; 9 bases fit TRBD1. Trimming removed 2 bases from V and 4 bases from J; junction bases left unmatched: 7. CDR3 length: 16 residues. Germline assignment: CDR1 MNHEY and CDR2 SVGAGI. The CDR3 nucleotides read TGTGCCAGCAGTTACATAGGGACAGGGATCTCAGATACGCAGTATTTT. This sequence encodes CASSYIGTGISDTQYF.

The V gene is TRBV6-5, the J gene TRBJ2-5, with 8 nucleotides matching TRBD2. CDR1 MNHEY and CDR2 SVGAGI come from the germline V gene. The CDR3 covers 14 residues. Germline trimming cut 7 bases from V and 6 bases from J; bases unmatched to any gene: 10. The CDR3 reads CASKDGGAFQTQYF. CDR3 bases: TGTGCCAGCAAGGACGGGGGGGCCTTTCAGACCCAGTACTTC.

The rearrangement uses TRBV2 and TRBJ2-1; D not resolved. The V end lost 7 bases, the J end lost 0 bases, and 7 bases lay between the germline ends. This CDR3 is 13 amino acids long. Germline V gives CDR1 SNHLY, CDR2 FYNNEI. CDR3 nucleotides: TGTGCCAGCAACCTCGGCTCCTACAATGAGCAGTTCTTC. This translates into CASNLGSYNEQFF.

This clonotype was seen repeatedly, ten times or more. The genes are TRBV11-2 and TRBJ1-1, with a weak D call TRBD1 (6 bases). CDR1 is SGHAT, CDR2 FQNNGV, per germline. V lost 2 bases and J 6 bases, leaving 16 bases between the germline ends. This CDR3 is built from 15 residues. The DNA of the CDR3 is TGTGCCAGCAGCTTACTCCCGGGGGCAGGGGCTGAAGCTTTCTTT. Its translation: CASSLLPGAGAEAFF.

In this sample, this clonotype turned up many times. V is TRBV7-9 and J is TRBJ2-1, with TRBD1 as a possible D gene (5 bases). Deletions cut 3 bases from V and 12 bases from J, with 9 bases between. The CDR3 totals 11 residues. Looked up from germline, CDR1 is SEHNR and CDR2 is FQNEAQ (reference sequence). The CDR3 spells CASSFDSRQFF. Here the CDR3 DNA reads TGTGCCAGCAGCTTCGACAGTAGGCAGTTCTTC.

This clonotype was seen many times. The J gene is TRBJ1-6, the V gene TRBV11-2, with D possibly TRBD1 on 5 matching bases. Germline V gives CDR1 SGHAT, CDR2 FQNNGV. CDR3 length: 15 residues. V was shortened by 1 base and J by 5 bases, with 9 bases between the two germline ends. In nucleotides, the CDR3 is TGTGCCAGCAGCTTAGGGACATTGAATAATTCACCCCTCCACTTT. Protein product: CASSLGTLNNSPLHF.

This clonotype has more than one count but fewer than ten. The chain couples TRBV14 to TRBJ2-7, with D hard to call. The CDR3 runs to 12 residues. Trimming shortened V by 4 bases and J by 2 bases, and 6 bases separated the two germline ends. Germline-derived CDR1 and CDR2 are SGHDN and FVKESK. Written as DNA, the CDR3 is TGTGCCAGCAGCCTATCCCCCTACGAGCAGTACTTC. Amino acid sequence: CASSLSPYEQYF.

The genes are TRBV5-1 and TRBJ2-5; D might be TRBD2 (5 bases). The germline V and J ends were trimmed by 2 bases and 5 bases, with 16 bases remaining between them. The CDR3 covers 15 residues. Germline V CDR1 and CDR2: SGHRS, YFSETQ. The CDR3 protein is CASSFKREREETQYF. Here the CDR3 DNA reads TGCGCCAGCAGCTTTAAAAGGGAGAGGGAGGAGACCCAGTACTTC.

This clonotype was seen only once. The chain recombines TRBV6-1 with TRBJ2-7; 10 bases agree with TRBD2. The V segment lost 6 bases and the J segment 0 bases; nucleotides outside the gene matches: 5. The CDR3 spans 15 residues. In germline, CDR1 is MNHNS, CDR2 SASEGT. The CDR3 region is CASSVTSGLSYEQYF. The DNA of the CDR3 is TGTGCCAGCAGCGTGACTAGCGGGCTCTCCTACGAGCAGTACTTC.

Many counts were recorded for this clonotype. The chain uses TRBV7-2 and TRBJ1-4; D might be TRBD1 (5 bases). The CDR3 consists of 16 residues. The ends were cut back, 0 bases at V and 5 bases at J, with 13 bases in the middle. CDR1 and CDR2 from the germline V gene are SGHTA and FQGNSA. CDR3: CASSLAFQGMNEKLFF. CDR3 bases: TGTGCCAGCAGCTTAGCGTTCCAGGGCATGAATGAAAAACTGTTTTTT.

This clonotype came up a few times. This chain uses TRBV7-2 with TRBJ1-1; possible D gene TRBD1, 5 bases. V was trimmed by 0 bases and J by 0 bases, leaving 8 bases between them. CDR1 and CDR2 from the germline V gene are SGHTA and FQGNSA. CDR3 length equals 15 residues. The CDR3 DNA reads as TGTGCCAGCAGCTTAGCGGGGCAGCTGAACACTGAAGCTTTCTTT. Translation gives CASSLAGQLNTEAFF.

This chain joins TRBV28 and TRBJ2-1; the match to TRBD2 covers 12 bases. This CDR3 has 15 residues. Germline values: CDR1 MDHEN, CDR2 SYDVKM. V lost 4 bases and J lost 9; bases outside the gene matches: 7. CDR3 DNA sequence: TGTGCCAGCAGTTATGGCCTAGCGGGAGGGAGTGAGCAGTTCTTC. Translated, it gives CASSYGLAGGSEQFF.

This clonotype has at least ten counts. V usage is TRBV12-3 or TRBV12-4 and J usage is TRBJ1-5; 7 bases align to TRBD1. V dropped 6 bases and J dropped 5; count of bases not matched to a gene: 13. The CDR3 spans 16 residues. CDR3 nucleotides: TGTGCCAGCAGAAGCTCGGGCAGGGGGGATTATCAGCCCCAGCATTTT. Amino acids: CASRSSGRGDYQPQHF.

The chain uses TRBV5-1 and TRBJ1-4; D gene unclear. The CDR3 loop spans 15 amino acids. The V gene's germline CDR1 is SGHRS and CDR2 YFSETQ. Trimming stripped 0 bases from V and 2 bases from J, with 8 bases between. CDR3 DNA: TGCGCCAGCAGCTTGGCCTTACAGACTAATGAAAAACTGTTTTTT. This gives the protein CASSLALQTNEKLFF.

In its sample, this clonotype was seen many times. The gene calls are TRBV3-1 and TRBJ2-2; tentative D call: TRBD1 (5 bases). The V end was cut by 4 bases, the J end by 6 bases, with 9 bases between. Per the germline V gene, CDR1 is LGHDT and CDR2 is YNNKEL (reference sequence). The length of the CDR3 is 13 residues. CDR3 bases: TGTGCCAGCAGCCCTCTAGGGGCCGGGGAGCTGTTTTTT. Amino acid sequence: CASSPLGAGELFF.

The chain is built from TRBV20-1 and TRBJ1-3, with 7 nucleotides matching TRBD1. CDR3 size: 19 residues. The germline V gene has CDR1 DFQATT and CDR2 SNEGSKA (reference sequence). With 6 bases clipped from V and 1 base from J, the junction kept 21 bases outside the gene matches. The CDR3 region is CSAQLRGTEKLKSGNTIYF. CDR3 coding DNA: TGCAGTGCGCAACTACGGGGGACAGAGAAGCTTAAATCTGGAAACACCATATATTTT.